Listed here is a single TCR beta chain. This record belongs to a study of T cell changes during pregnancy in multiple sclerosis. Sequencing was performed with immunoSEQ multiplex PCR; in TCRdb, only in-frame clones are kept and a portion is missing. The sample lists about 110,000 clones; approximately 90% were seen once. CDR3 length: 15 residues. With 3 bases removed from V and 8 bases from J, the gap between germline ends came to 14 bases. This clonotype was sampled from a female donor with multiple sclerosis, enrolled in a pregnancy study. The genes are TRBV6-7 and TRBJ1-6; D unresolved. TRBV6-7 is placed among ORFs of uncertain function. This material consisted of peripheral blood, taken in the third trimester of pregnancy. CDR3 sequence (DNA): TGTGCCAGCAGTTATAACGAGGGCACCCATTCACCCCTCCACTTT. Protein product: CASSYNEGTHSPLHF.